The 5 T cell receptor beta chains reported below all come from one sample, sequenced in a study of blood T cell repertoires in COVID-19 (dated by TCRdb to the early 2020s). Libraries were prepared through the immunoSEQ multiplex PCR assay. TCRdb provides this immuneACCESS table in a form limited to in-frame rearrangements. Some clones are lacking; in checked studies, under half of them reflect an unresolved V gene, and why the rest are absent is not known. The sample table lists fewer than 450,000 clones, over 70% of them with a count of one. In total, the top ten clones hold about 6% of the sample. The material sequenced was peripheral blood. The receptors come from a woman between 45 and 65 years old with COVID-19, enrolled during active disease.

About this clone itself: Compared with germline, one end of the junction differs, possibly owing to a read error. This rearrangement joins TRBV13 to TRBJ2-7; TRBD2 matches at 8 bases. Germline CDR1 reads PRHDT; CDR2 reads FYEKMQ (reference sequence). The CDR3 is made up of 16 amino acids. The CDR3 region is CATSLGGSGIAYEQYF. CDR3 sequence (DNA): TGTGCCACCAGCTTAGGGGGTAGCGGGATAGCCTACGAGCAGTACTTC.

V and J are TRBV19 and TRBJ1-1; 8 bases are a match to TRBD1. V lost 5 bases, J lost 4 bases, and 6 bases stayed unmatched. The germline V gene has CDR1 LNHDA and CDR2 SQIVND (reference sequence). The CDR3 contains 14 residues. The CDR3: CASSHDRGGTEAFF. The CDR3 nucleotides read TGTGCCAGTAGTCACGACAGGGGCGGCACTGAAGCTTTCTTT.

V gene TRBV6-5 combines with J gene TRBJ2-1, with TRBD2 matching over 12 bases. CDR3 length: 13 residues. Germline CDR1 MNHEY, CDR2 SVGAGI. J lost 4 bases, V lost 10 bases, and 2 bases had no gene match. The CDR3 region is CATGLAGYNEQFF. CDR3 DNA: TGTGCCACCGGACTAGCGGGGTACAATGAGCAGTTCTTC.

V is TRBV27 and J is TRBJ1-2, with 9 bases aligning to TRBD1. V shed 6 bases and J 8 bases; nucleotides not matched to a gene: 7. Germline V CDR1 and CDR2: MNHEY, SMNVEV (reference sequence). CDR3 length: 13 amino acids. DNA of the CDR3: TGTGCCAGCAGAGAACAGGGGGCAAGAGGCTACACCTTC. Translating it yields CASREQGARGYTF.

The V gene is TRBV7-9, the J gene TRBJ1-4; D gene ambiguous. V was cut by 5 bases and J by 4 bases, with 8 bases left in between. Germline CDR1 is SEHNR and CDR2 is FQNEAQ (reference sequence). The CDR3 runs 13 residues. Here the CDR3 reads CASSPGFNEKLFF. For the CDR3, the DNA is TGTGCCAGCAGCCCGGGTTTTAATGAAAAACTGTTTTTT. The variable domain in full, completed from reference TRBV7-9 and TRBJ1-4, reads DTGVSQNPRHKITKRGQNVTFRCDPISEHNRLYWYRQTLGQGPEFLTYFQNEAQLEKSRLLSDRFSAERPKGSFSTLEIQRTEQGDSAMYLCASSPGFNEKLFFGSGTQLSVL.